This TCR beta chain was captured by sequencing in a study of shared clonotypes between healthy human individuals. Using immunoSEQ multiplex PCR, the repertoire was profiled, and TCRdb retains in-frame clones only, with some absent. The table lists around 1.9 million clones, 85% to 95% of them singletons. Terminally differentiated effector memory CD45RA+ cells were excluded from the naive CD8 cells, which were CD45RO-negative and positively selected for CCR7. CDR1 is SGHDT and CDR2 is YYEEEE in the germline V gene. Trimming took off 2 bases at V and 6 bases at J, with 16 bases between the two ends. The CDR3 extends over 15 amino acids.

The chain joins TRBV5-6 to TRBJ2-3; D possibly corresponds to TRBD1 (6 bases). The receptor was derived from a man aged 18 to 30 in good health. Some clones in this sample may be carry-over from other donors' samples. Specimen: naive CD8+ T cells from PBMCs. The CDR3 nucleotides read TGTGCCAGCAGCTTACAGGGTGGTTTTGTTGATACGCAGTATTTT. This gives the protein CASSLQGGFVDTQYF.